This entry lists 3 T cell receptor beta chains sequenced from one sample in a study of blood T cell repertoires in COVID-19. Profiling relied on immunoSEQ multiplex PCR, and the TCRdb table lists in-frame clones only, not all of them. The table shows about 200,000 clones, with about 88% occurring only once. Sample: peripheral blood. These receptors were taken from a man aged 50 or older with COVID-19, enrolled during active disease.

This clone was found once. The genes are TRBV18 and TRBJ2-3; TRBD2 matches 11 bases. Trimming took 4 bases from V and 0 from J; bases not matched to a gene: 3. This CDR3 comprises 16 residues. Per the germline V gene, CDR1 is KGHSH and CDR2 is LQKENI. Written as DNA, the CDR3 is TGTGCCAGCTCACAATTAGCGGGAGGGAGCACAGATACGCAGTATTTT. Translating it yields CASSQLAGGSTDTQYF.

The chain recombines TRBV27 with TRBJ2-7; 9 positions agree with TRBD1. V was clipped by 6 bases and J by 5 bases; unmatched bases: 8. The CDR3 loop spans 14 amino acids. The V gene's germline CDR1 is MNHEY and CDR2 SMNVEV (reference sequence). The CDR3 DNA is TGTGCCAGCAGCCGGGACAGGGCTGTCAACGAGCAGTACTTC. Residues: CASSRDRAVNEQYF.

The CDR3 loop reads CASSEASGGPTDTQYF. The CDR3 DNA reads TGTGCCAGCAGCGAAGCTAGCGGGGGGCCTACAGATACGCAGTATTTT. The rearrangement joins TRBV7-6 to TRBJ2-3; 11 bases match TRBD2. The CDR3 covers 16 residues. With 5 bases clipped from V and 3 bases from J, the junction kept 7 bases outside the gene matches. Germline values: CDR1 SGHVS, CDR2 FNYEAQ.